The clone carrying this T cell receptor beta chain is a singleton in its sample. No antigen is known for it. These data belong to a study of OX40 agonist ivuxolimab in advanced cancers. Study-wide background: Patients assigned to dose escalation were diagnosed with hepatocellular carcinoma, melanoma, renal cell or head and neck cancer.

Study results and caveats: At 0.1 to 3.0 mg/kg and by week 6, CD4+ and CD8+ T cells in the blood had expanded clonally. Among the lowest levels of clonal expansion were found in partial responders at 0.1-3.0 mg/kg.

Germline CDR1 SGHVS, CDR2 FQNEAQ. V lost 1 base and J lost 3, with 12 bases in between. The CDR3 is made up of 15 amino acids. Profiled with immunoSEQ multiplex PCR; TCRdb holds only in-frame clones, not every one. The sample has 100,000 or so clones; around 95% are singletons. This sequence originates from an adult with an advanced solid tumor such as melanoma, head and neck, liver or kidney cancer. The chain carries TRBV7-8 and TRBJ1-2; D is possibly TRBD1 (5 bases). Sample: CD4+ or CD8+ T cells sorted from blood, taken in a trial of the OX40 agonist ivuxolimab. The CDR3 nucleotides read TGTGCCAGCAGCTTAGGGGGGGTGGGTGACTATGGCTACACCTTC. Protein sequence: CASSLGGVGDYGYTF.